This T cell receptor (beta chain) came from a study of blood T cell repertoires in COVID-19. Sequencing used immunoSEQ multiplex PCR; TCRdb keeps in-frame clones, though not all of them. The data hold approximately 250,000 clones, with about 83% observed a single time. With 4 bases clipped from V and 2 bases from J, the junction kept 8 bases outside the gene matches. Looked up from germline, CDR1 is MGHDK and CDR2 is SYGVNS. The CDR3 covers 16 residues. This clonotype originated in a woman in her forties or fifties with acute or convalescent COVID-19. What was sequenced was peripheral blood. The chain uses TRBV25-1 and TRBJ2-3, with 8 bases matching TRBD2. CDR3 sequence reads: CASSAGLADNTDTQYF. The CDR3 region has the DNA TGTGCCAGCAGTGCAGGACTAGCCGATAACACAGATACGCAGTATTTT.